The 3 T cell receptor beta chains reported below all come from one sample, sequenced in a study of T cells in Graves' hyperthyroidism and ophthalmopathy. The CDR3 regions of TCR beta were amplified from RNA transcripts. TCR CDR3 regions were first amplified by RT-PCR with HTBI primers. From the multiplex PCR reads, TCRdb called clonotypes with MiXCR, one entry per CDR3 protein. Among about 540,000 distinct CDR3 sequences listed, 40% to 55% were seen once. Sequenced sample: peripheral blood or thyroid tissue (not recorded which). The receptors here all came from a woman under 30 with Graves' hyperthyroidism.

The chain carries TRBV15 and TRBJ2-2, with TRBD2 identical over 7 bases. After removal of 7 bases from V and 3 bases from J, the junction contained 14 bases not matched to a gene. Germline CDR1 is LNHNV and CDR2 is YYDKDF (reference sequence). CDR3 size: 17 residues. CDR3 sequence: CATKFGGRARDTGELFF. CDR3 sequence (DNA): TGTGCCACCAAGTTCGGTGGGAGGGCCCGGGACACCGGGGAGCTGTTTTTT.

This clonotype appeared many times. V usage is TRBV10-3 and J usage is TRBJ1-5; D ambiguous. CDR3 length: 15 residues. Germline values: CDR1 ENHRY, CDR2 SYGVKD. V lost 2 bases, J lost 2 bases, and 10 bases lay in between. The CDR3 here is CAISEPDGRNQPQHF. As DNA, the CDR3 is TGTGCCATCAGTGAGCCGGACGGCCGCAATCAGCCCCAGCATTTT.

This clonotype has ten or more counts. The gene calls are TRBV7-9 and TRBJ2-6; the D is unclear. V lost 6 bases and J 4 bases, leaving 10 bases between the germline ends. Germline CDR1 SEHNR, CDR2 FQNEAQ (reference sequence). The CDR3 is made up of 14 amino acids. This chain's CDR3 is CASSPLPGANVLTF. The CDR3, as DNA: TGTGCCAGCAGTCCCCTCCCCGGGGCCAACGTCCTGACTTTC. Combining the CDR3 with reference TRBV7-9 and TRBJ2-6 gives the whole variable domain DTGVSQNPRHKITKRGQNVTFRCDPISEHNRLYWYRQTLGQGPEFLTYFQNEAQLEKSRLLSDRFSAERPKGSFSTLEIQRTEQGDSAMYLCASSPLPGANVLTFGAGSRLTVL.